These 25 T cell receptor beta chains were all obtained from the same sample, sequenced in a study of shared clonotypes between healthy human individuals. Sequencing used immunoSEQ multiplex PCR; TCRdb keeps in-frame clones, though not all of them. The sample lists hundreds of thousands of clones, approximately 96% occurring once. CD8 cells regarded as naive lacked CD45RO, were positively chosen for CCR7, and omitted terminally differentiated effector memory CD45RA+ cells. The sample was naive CD8+ T cells sorted from blood. These receptors all come from a woman in her 30s in good health.

J is TRBJ2-1 and V is TRBV29-1, with no clear D. V was shortened by 2 bases and J by 10 bases, with 15 bases between the two germline ends. Germline V CDR1 and CDR2: SQVTM, ANQGSEA. The CDR3 is 13 residues long. The CDR3 here is CSVEFAMANEQFF. The CDR3, as DNA: TGCAGCGTTGAATTTGCTATGGCAAACGAGCAGTTCTTC.

Comments on this clone: Other DNA sequences within the sample encode an identical CDR3. The J gene is TRBJ2-7, the V gene TRBV5-5; TRBD1 might be the D (6 bases). The length of the CDR3 is 14 residues. Germline V gene lookup returns CDR1 SGHKS and CDR2 YYEKEE (reference sequence). V dropped 0 bases and J dropped 1 base, with 8 bases sitting between them. CDR3 nucleotides: TGTGCCAGCAGCTTGGCCCAGGGGTCCTACGAGCAGTACTTC. Translating it yields CASSLAQGSYEQYF.

This chain links TRBV4-2 with TRBJ2-3; the D gene is possibly TRBD2 (6 bases). The CDR3 spans 14 residues. With 1 base removed from V and 2 bases from J, the gap between germline ends came to 7 bases. Germline V gene lookup returns CDR1 LGHNA and CDR2 YNFKEQ. This CDR3 is CASSQAGLTDTQYF. As DNA, the CDR3 is TGTGCCAGCAGCCAAGCGGGACTCACAGATACGCAGTATTTT.

V gene TRBV21-1 combines with J gene TRBJ2-2; TRBD2 is taken as the D call from the table, unchecked against the DNA. TRBV21-1 is assigned pseudogene status. The CDR3 runs to 16 residues. The CDR3 DNA reads TGTGCCAGCAGCCAAGGACTAGCGGGAGATACCGGGGAGCTGTTTTTT. Translating it yields CASSQGLAGDTGELFF.

This chain connects TRBV4-1 to TRBJ2-1, with 16 bases aligning to TRBD2. From germline, CDR1 is MGHRA and CDR2 YSYEKL. The CDR3 length is 17 residues. J was trimmed by 9 bases and V by 1 base; bases with no gene match: 6. This chain's CDR3 is CASSQAGTSGRASEQFF. CDR3 DNA sequence: TGCGCCAGCAGCCAAGCAGGGACTAGCGGGAGGGCATCTGAGCAGTTCTTC.

V and J are TRBV9 and TRBJ2-4; D might be TRBD2 (6 bases). The germline V gene encodes CDR1 SGDLS and CDR2 YYNGEE. Trimming took off 4 bases at V and 7 bases at J, with 9 bases between the two ends. The CDR3 runs to 12 residues. The CDR3: CASSPGGNIQYF. Here the CDR3 DNA reads TGTGCCAGCAGCCCCGGGGGTAACATTCAGTACTTC.

The chain couples TRBV13 to TRBJ2-7; D perhaps matches TRBD1 (6 bases). Germline assignment: CDR1 PRHDT and CDR2 FYEKMQ (reference sequence). The CDR3 contains 13 residues. V gave up 5 bases and J gave up 1 base, with 9 bases separating them. The CDR3 nucleotides are TGTGCCAGCAGCCCAGGACAGTCCTACGAGCAGTACTTC. Translating it yields CASSPGQSYEQYF.

The genes are TRBV27 and TRBJ2-5, with D perhaps TRBD1 (5 bases). Between the trimmed V and J ends, which lost 6 bases and 3 bases, there was a span of 17 bases. The CDR3 covers 15 residues. CDR1 is MNHEY and CDR2 is SMNVEV in the germline V gene (reference sequence). CDR3 sequence reads: CASSASGIGEETQYF. CDR3 nucleotide sequence: TGTGCCAGCAGCGCGTCAGGGATAGGAGAAGAGACCCAGTACTTC.

The chain carries TRBV9 and TRBJ1-1; no definite D call. The V gene's germline CDR1 is SGDLS and CDR2 YYNGEE. The germline V and J ends were trimmed by 4 bases and 1 base, with 11 bases remaining between them. The CDR3 contains 14 residues. The CDR3 sequence: CASSPDGQNTEAFF. In nucleotides, the CDR3 is TGTGCCAGCAGCCCGGACGGCCAGAACACTGAAGCTTTCTTT. The full variable domain, with the rest looked up from reference TRBV9 and TRBJ1-1, is DSGVTQTPKHLITATGQRVTLRCSPRSGDLSVYWYQQSLDQGLQFLIQYYNGEERAKGNILERFSAQQFPDLHSELNLSSLELGDSALYFCASSPDGQNTEAFFGQGTRLTVV.

This chain joins TRBV29-1 and TRBJ2-1; the match to TRBD2 covers 10 bases. The CDR3 length is 15 residues. V gave up 7 bases and J gave up 8 bases; unmatched junction bases: 14. CDR1 is SQVTM and CDR2 is ANQGSEA in the germline V gene. The CDR3 region is CSAGGTSELYDEQFF. The CDR3 DNA is TGCAGCGCCGGGGGGACTAGCGAGCTTTACGATGAGCAGTTCTTC.

The genes are TRBV13 and TRBJ2-7, with TRBD1 matching over 9 bases. V lost 5 bases and J lost 0; bases outside the gene matches: 8. This CDR3 has 16 amino acids. Germline CDR1 reads PRHDT; CDR2 reads FYEKMQ (reference sequence). The CDR3 DNA follows: TGTGCCAGCAGCGGCGCCGGACAGGGGCACTCCTACGAGCAGTACTTC. Amino acids: CASSGAGQGHSYEQYF.

The genes are TRBV5-6 and TRBJ2-3; 11 bases map to TRBD2. V trimming: 2 bases; J trimming: 5 bases; junction bases outside the gene matches: 1. This CDR3 spans 14 amino acids. The germline gives CDR1 SGHDT, CDR2 YYEEEE. The CDR3 region is CASSLGLAGDTQYF. As DNA, the CDR3 is TGTGCCAGCAGCTTAGGACTAGCGGGAGATACGCAGTATTTT.

Of note for this clone: Other DNA sequences in the sample encode the same CDR3. The chain recombines TRBV27 with TRBJ2-7; 7 bases are shared with TRBD2. The CDR3 totals 14 residues. Germline loops: CDR1 MNHEY, CDR2 SMNVEV (reference sequence). The V and J ends lost 2 bases and 3 bases, in that order; junction bases with no gene match: 4. CDR3 loop: CASSLSGASYEQYF. The CDR3 nucleotides are TGTGCCAGCAGTTTAAGCGGGGCAAGCTACGAGCAGTACTTC.

This clone was seen a handful of times. The chain is built from TRBV5-1 and TRBJ1-1; possibly TRBD1 for D (6 bases). V shed 0 bases and J shed 5 bases, with 14 bases lying between them. The CDR3 is made up of 15 amino acids. The germline CDR1 and CDR2 sequences are SGHRS and YFSETQ. The CDR3 reads CASSLGGGGRTEAFF. Here the CDR3 DNA reads TGCGCCAGCAGCTTGGGAGGAGGGGGACGAACTGAAGCTTTCTTT.

This chain links TRBV21-1 with TRBJ1-4. TRBV21-1 is noted as a pseudogene. The length of the CDR3 is 13 residues. The CDR3 is CASSRVSNEKLFF. The CDR3 nucleotides read TGTGCCAGCAGCAGGGTCTCAAATGAAAAACTGTTTTTT.

CDR3 DNA: TGTGCCAGCATCAGGGAGGGACAGGGATCGCGCGAGCAGTACTTC. This gives the protein CASIREGQGSREQYF. The genes are TRBV11-2 and TRBJ2-7; 9 bases are a match to TRBD1. Germline V CDR1 and CDR2: SGHAT, FQNNGV. J lost 6 bases, V lost 7 bases, and 13 bases had no gene match. This CDR3 has 15 residues. Full variable domain (rest looked up from reference TRBV11-2 and TRBJ2-7): EAGVAQSPRYKIIEKRQSVAFWCNPISGHATLYWYQQILGQGPKLLIQFQNNGVVDDSQLPKDRFSAERLKGVDSTLKIQPAKLEDSAVYLCASIREGQGSREQYFGPGTRLTVT.

V and J are TRBV6-6 and TRBJ2-7; no reliable D call. Trimming cost V 5 bases and J 5 bases, with 16 bases left between them. The CDR3 runs 14 residues. The germline V gene has CDR1 MNHNY and CDR2 SVGAGI (reference sequence). The CDR3 is CASSPVPSGDEQYF. The DNA for the CDR3 is TGTGCCAGCAGTCCCGTCCCGTCGGGTGACGAGCAGTACTTC.

The V gene is TRBV28, the J gene TRBJ2-7; possible D gene TRBD2, 6 bases. Trimming shortened V by 5 bases and J by 0 bases, and 17 bases separated the two germline ends. The CDR3 contains 16 residues. CDR1 and CDR2 from the germline V gene are MDHEN and SYDVKM. CDR3 DNA sequence: TGTGCCAGCAGTAGTCAAACGGGACTGAGCTCCTACGAGCAGTACTTC. The encoded protein is CASSSQTGLSSYEQYF.

The genes are TRBV9 and TRBJ1-2, with D perhaps TRBD1 (6 bases). The ends were cut back, 3 bases at V and 4 bases at J, with 10 bases in the middle. The CDR3 has 13 amino acids. Looked up from germline, CDR1 is SGDLS and CDR2 is YYNGEE. The CDR3 DNA reads as TGTGCCAGCAGCGGGACAGTTAGCTATGGCTACACCTTC. This encodes CASSGTVSYGYTF.

The gene calls are TRBV6-4 and TRBJ1-5; weak D call: TRBD1 (5 bases). V shed 2 bases and J shed 1 base, with 9 bases lying between them. Germline lookup yields CDR1 MRHNA and CDR2 SNTAGT. The CDR3 consists of 15 residues. The CDR3 coding sequence is TGTGCCAGCAGTGACCGGGACGGGAGCAATCAGCCCCAGCATTTT. Protein product: CASSDRDGSNQPQHF.

This clone was observed a single time. The rearrangement uses TRBV4-1 and TRBJ2-7, with TRBD1 as a possible D gene (7 bases). V was shortened by 1 base and J by 3 bases, with 16 bases between the two germline ends. The CDR3 extends over 16 amino acids. Germline loops: CDR1 MGHRA, CDR2 YSYEKL. CDR3 nucleotide sequence: TGCGCCAGCAGCCAAGGTGAGGCAGGGGGGATCTACGAGCAGTACTTC. Protein product: CASSQGEAGGIYEQYF.

Remarks on this clone: This same CDR3 is encoded by further DNA sequences in the sample. The chain recombines TRBV13 with TRBJ1-5, with D hard to call. Germline V gene sequence: CDR1 PRHDT, CDR2 FYEKMQ (reference sequence). CDR3 length: 14 amino acids. V was clipped by 0 bases and J by 1 base, with 4 bases between them. CDR3 nucleotides: TGTGCCAGCAGCTTAGGAGACAGCAATCAGCCCCAGCATTTT. The encoded protein is CASSLGDSNQPQHF. The full variable domain, with the rest looked up from reference TRBV13 and TRBJ1-5, is AAGVIQSPRHLIKEKRETATLKCYPIPRHDTVYWYQQGPGQDPQFLISFYEKMQSDKGSIPDRFSAQQFSDYHSELNMSSLELGDSALYFCASSLGDSNQPQHFGDGTRLSIL.

The V gene is TRBV4-1, the J gene TRBJ2-5; unclear D gene. The DNA end is more similar to TRBJ2-7, so the J call may be wrong. This CDR3 spans 13 amino acids. CDR1 and CDR2 (germline): MGHRA, YSYEKL. The CDR3 protein is CASSAQHVYEQYF. As DNA, the CDR3 is TGCGCCAGCAGCGCCCAGCACGTCTACGAGCAGTACTTC.

This chain joins TRBV10-3 and TRBJ1-2; D is unresolved. V lost 2 bases, J lost 5 bases, and 18 bases lay in between. The CDR3 loop spans 16 amino acids. Germline lookup yields CDR1 ENHRY and CDR2 SYGVKD. DNA for the CDR3: TGTGCCATCAGTGAGCCCTCGGGAATTATAGGGTATGGCTACACCTTC. This sequence encodes CAISEPSGIIGYGYTF.

This chain links TRBV28 with TRBJ2-7; TRBD1 aligns across 7 bases. V lost 5 bases, J lost 4 bases, and 23 bases stayed unmatched. The CDR3 loop spans 19 amino acids. The germline V gene has CDR1 MDHEN and CDR2 SYDVKM. The DNA of the CDR3 is TGTGCCAGCAGTACCACGGTAAAGCTTGACAGGGTAGGGATATACGAGCAGTACTTC. Residues: CASSTTVKLDRVGIYEQYF.